This T cell receptor (beta chain) was sequenced during a study of neurological immune-mediated disorders. The cDNA came from 5'RACE with 10-nucleotide random UMIs. TCRdb analysed the 5' RACE reads with MiXCR anew, one entry per CDR3 protein. The sample holds approximately 15,000 distinct CDR3 sequences, about 13% seen once. Germline values: CDR1 SGHVS, CDR2 FNYEAQ. The CDR3 is 17 residues long. The germline V and J ends were trimmed by 5 bases and 6 bases, with 22 bases remaining between them. In its sample, this clonotype was seen many times. The cell input for sorted libraries was some 1 million, and those cells were CD4+ or CD8+ T cells.

The specimen was CD8+ T cells from blood. This TCR derives from a female donor with HTLV-1-associated myelopathy (HAM/TSP). The chain has TRBV7-6 and TRBJ2-2, with D perhaps TRBD1 (5 bases). The CDR3 spells CASSNFLGVRPAGELFF. DNA for the CDR3: TGTGCCAGCAGCAACTTTCTAGGGGTACGCCCAGCCGGGGAGCTGTTTTTT.